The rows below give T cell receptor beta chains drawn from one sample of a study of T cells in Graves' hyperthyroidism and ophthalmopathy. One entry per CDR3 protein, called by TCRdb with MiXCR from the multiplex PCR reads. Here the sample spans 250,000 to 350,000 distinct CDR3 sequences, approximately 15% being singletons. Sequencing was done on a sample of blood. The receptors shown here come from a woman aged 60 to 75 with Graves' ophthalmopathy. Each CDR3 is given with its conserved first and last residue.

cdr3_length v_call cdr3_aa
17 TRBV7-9 CASSAPAGTANTDTQYF
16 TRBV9 CASSPTRQGAGGELFF
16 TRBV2 CASSEGQDVDKNIQYF
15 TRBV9 CASSVVMLPNSPLHF
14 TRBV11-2 CASSLDLLGNEQYF
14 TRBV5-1 CASSSVTAYNEQFF
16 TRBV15 CATSARDRGNNQHQHF
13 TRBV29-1 CSVDHEKDYGYTF
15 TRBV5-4 CASSTGQLGKNIQYF
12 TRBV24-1 CATRGWAGELFF
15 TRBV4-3 CASSQERGGWDTQYF
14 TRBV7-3 CASSTSANTGELFF
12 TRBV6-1 CASSQGGPEQYF
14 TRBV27 CASSWAGVRETQYF
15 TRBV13 CASSPGTGWEDTQYF
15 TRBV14 CASSQVGRIPDTQYF
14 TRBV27 CASSLDGGPYEQYF
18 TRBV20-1 CSAPKTSGRPLPTGELFF
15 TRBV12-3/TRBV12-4 CASSPSAGYQETQYF
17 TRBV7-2 CASSSRPGTGLADTQYF
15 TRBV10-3 CAISESQRGYTEAFF
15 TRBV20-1 CSARGAGSSYNEQFF
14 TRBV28 CASSLGLAPGKQYF
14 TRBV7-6 CASSPGRDSYEQYF
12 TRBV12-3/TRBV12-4 CASRTGVGEQYF
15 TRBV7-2 CASSLAAGGPYEQYF
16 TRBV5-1 CASGSTWDTHNEKLFF
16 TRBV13 CASSRGGTYSNQPQHF
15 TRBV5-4 CASSPLAENTGELFF
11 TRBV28 CASSWGAVQYF
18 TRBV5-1 CASSLRTVGGANTGELFF
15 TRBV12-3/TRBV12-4 CASSLIAGDTGELFF
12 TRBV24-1 CATYSGAGELFF
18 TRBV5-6 CASSLANLRYSGANVLTF
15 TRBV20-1 CSARGTSGNSYEQYF
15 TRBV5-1 CASVGLDPNTGELFF
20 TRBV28 CASSFFRGSFPQEDTDTQHF
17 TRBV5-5 CASSLVLVATGANVLTF
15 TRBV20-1 CSARETGVTSVGYTF
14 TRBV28 CASSLSGSKETQYF
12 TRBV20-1 CSARDSGEKLFF
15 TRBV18 CASSPAVSSYNEQFF
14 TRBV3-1 CASRQRGFGNTIYF
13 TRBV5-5 CASIKQGTGELFF
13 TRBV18 CASSPVQDYEQYF
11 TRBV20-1 CSARNIDEQYF
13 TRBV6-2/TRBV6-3 CASRQDTNYGYTF
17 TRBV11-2 CASSSPGQGAGNEKLFF
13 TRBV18 CASSPRGWTEAFF
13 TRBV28 CAGKEQGTYEQYF
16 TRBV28 CATLTILAGVVREQFF
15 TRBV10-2 CASSESGPSNSPLHF
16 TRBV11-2 CASSLVLGTGLGKQYF